These 19 T cell receptor beta chains share one sample of origin, sequenced in a study of identical twins. TCRdb reprocessed the 5' RACE reads via MiXCR and lists one record per CDR3 protein. The table lists 640,000 or so distinct CDR3 sequences, 5.5% to 6.5% of them singletons. The sequencing input was naive T cells sorted from blood. Source of these receptors: a man younger than 35 in good health.

The V call is TRBV28, the J call TRBJ2-1; D possibly corresponds to TRBD1 (6 bases). Trimming took 3 bases from V and 13 from J, leaving 16 bases between them. This CDR3 is built from 13 residues. CDR1 and CDR2 from the germline V gene are MDHEN and SYDVKM. CDR3 in DNA: TGTGCCAGCAGTTTTGGGGGACAACCAGCACAGTTCTTC. As protein: CASSFGGQPAQFF.

This clonotype was detected ten times or more. The chain links TRBV20-1 to TRBJ2-7; a possible D gene is TRBD1 (6 bases). Trimming left V 3 bases short and J 2 bases short, with 17 bases between. The CDR3 covers 15 residues. CDR1 is DFQATT, CDR2 SNEGSKA, per germline (reference sequence). CDR3 nucleotides: TGCAGTGCTAGGGAGCTAGTAGGGGACACCTACGAGCAGTACTTC. Its translation: CSARELVGDTYEQYF.

This clonotype was picked up many times. This sequence joins TRBV10-2 and TRBJ2-2; 10 bases are shared with TRBD1. Germline CDR1 reads WSHSY; CDR2 reads SAAADI. The CDR3 sequence is 12 residues long. DNA for the CDR3: TGCGCTGGGGGACAGGGGTCCGGGGAGCTGTTTTTT. As protein: CAGGQGSGELFF.

There are a few counts of this clonotype. The chain couples TRBV18 to TRBJ2-2; no reliable D call. V was shortened by 0 bases and J by 2 bases, with 19 bases between the two germline ends. The germline gives CDR1 KGHSH, CDR2 LQKENI. This CDR3 spans 19 amino acids. This CDR3 is CASSPPFYPAQINTGELFF. As DNA, the CDR3 is TGTGCCAGCTCACCACCGTTCTATCCTGCCCAGATCAACACCGGGGAGCTGTTTTTT.

This clonotype was observed at least ten times. V gene TRBV12-5 combines with J gene TRBJ2-1, with 9 positions matching TRBD2. Germline values: CDR1 LGHNT, CDR2 FRNRAP. The junction had 8 bases not matched to a gene; V was cut back by 2 bases and J by 9 bases. This CDR3 contains 15 residues. The CDR3 DNA sequence: TGTGCTAGTGGTTTGCCTAGCGGGAATGCTGGTGAGCAGTTCTTC. This translates into CASGLPSGNAGEQFF.

This clonotype came up many times. This chain connects TRBV6-2 or TRBV6-3 to TRBJ2-7, with 8 bases matching TRBD1. The junction had 5 bases not matched to a gene; V was cut back by 4 bases and J by 6 bases. CDR1 and CDR2 from the germline V gene are MNHEY and SVGEGT. This CDR3 is 13 amino acids long. CDR3 region: CASSSGTGSEQYF. The CDR3 DNA is TGTGCCAGCAGTTCCGGGACAGGATCCGAGCAGTACTTC.

The chain is built from TRBV10-3 and TRBJ2-7, with TRBD2 matching 10 bases. CDR1 and CDR2 from the germline V gene are ENHRY and SYGVKD. The length of the CDR3 is 12 residues. J lost 3 bases, V lost 10 bases, and 3 bases had no gene match. CDR3 sequence reads: CATWTSGYEQYF. In nucleotides, the CDR3 is TGTGCCACCTGGACTAGCGGCTACGAGCAGTACTTC.

In the case of this clonotype: This clone may be a read error of a much larger clone one base away. The genes are TRBV28 and TRBJ2-7, with no clear D. This CDR3 comprises 11 residues. V shed 4 bases and J shed 3 bases, with 4 bases lying between them. In germline, CDR1 is MDHEN, CDR2 SYDVKM. The DNA of the CDR3 is TGTGCCAGCAGTTACCACTACGAGCAGTACTTC. Translating gives CASSYHYEQYF.

This clonotype was observed many times. CDR3 DNA sequence: TGCAGTGCTAGAAATAGAAGAAAGGCCCGCTCCTACAATGAGCAGTTCTTC. It yields the protein CSARNRRKARSYNEQFF. The rearrangement uses TRBV20-1 and TRBJ2-1; no firm D call. The CDR3 is 17 residues long. V lost 2 bases to trimming and J lost 0 bases, with 17 bases between them. CDR1 and CDR2 from the germline V gene are DFQATT and SNEGSKA (reference sequence).

In its sample, this clonotype was seen many times. The chain joins TRBV7-2 to TRBJ2-5; D possibly corresponds to TRBD1 (6 bases). Trimming took 5 bases from V and 0 from J, leaving 16 bases between them. Germline lookup yields CDR1 SGHTA and CDR2 FQGNSA. The CDR3 has 16 residues. The CDR3 coding sequence is TGTGCCAGCAGCCGGAGACGGACAGTTTACCAAGAGACCCAGTACTTC. Encoded protein: CASSRRRTVYQETQYF.

This clonotype came up many times. The J gene is TRBJ2-1, the V gene TRBV6-5, with 13 bases identical to TRBD2. Germline assignment: CDR1 MNHEY and CDR2 SVGAGI. Trimming removed 2 bases from V and 8 bases from J; junction bases left unmatched: 9. This CDR3 is 17 amino acids long. The CDR3 DNA reads as TGTGCCAGCAGTTACCCCTCGGGACTAGCGGGAAGGTATGAGCAGTTCTTC. Protein product: CASSYPSGLAGRYEQFF.

This clonotype was recorded many times. The V gene is TRBV28, the J gene TRBJ1-4, with D perhaps matching TRBD1 (5 bases). There are 14 residues in the CDR3. Germline V gene sequence: CDR1 MDHEN, CDR2 SYDVKM. V was clipped by 4 bases and J by 8 bases, with 14 bases between them. The CDR3 region is CASSSGYWGEKLFF. For the CDR3, the DNA is TGTGCCAGCAGTTCGGGGTATTGGGGGGAAAAACTGTTTTTT.

J is TRBJ2-1 and V is TRBV15, with D possibly TRBD2 on 5 matching bases. CDR1 is LNHNV and CDR2 is YYDKDF in the germline V gene (reference sequence). CDR3 length: 13 amino acids. Trimming pared 3 bases from V and 3 bases from J, leaving 6 bases between. CDR3 amino acids: CATSSRGYNEQFF. CDR3 nucleotide sequence: TGTGCCACCAGCAGCCGGGGCTACAATGAGCAGTTCTTC.

This clonotype showed up just a few times. The rearrangement uses TRBV15 and TRBJ2-1; D may be TRBD1 or TRBD2 (5 bases each). Germline CDR1 and CDR2: LNHNV and YYDKDF (reference sequence). The CDR3 covers 17 residues. Trimming removed 0 bases from V and 5 bases from J, with 17 bases in between. The CDR3 coding sequence is TGTGCCACCAGCAGAGAACTGGCCGGGACGGGAAACAATGAGCAGTTCTTC. This sequence encodes CATSRELAGTGNNEQFF.

The J gene is TRBJ2-2, the V gene TRBV5-1; no clear D gene. The germline V and J ends were trimmed by 8 bases and 7 bases, with 18 bases remaining between them. The germline gives CDR1 SGHRS, CDR2 YFSETQ. This CDR3 comprises 14 residues. The CDR3 region has the DNA TGCGCCAGTGGTCAACGCGAGCGTGACGGGGAGCTGTTTTTT. Protein sequence: CASGQRERDGELFF.

At least ten counts were recorded for this clonotype. The rearrangement uses TRBV20-1 and TRBJ2-4; 7 bases agree with TRBD1. Losses at the gene ends were 0 bases for V and 7 bases for J; bases not matched to a gene: 3. Germline assignment: CDR1 DFQATT and CDR2 SNEGSKA (reference sequence). This CDR3 comprises 13 residues. CDR3 DNA sequence: TGCAGTGCTAGAGATCCGACAGGGAACATTCAGTACTTC. It codes for CSARDPTGNIQYF.

This clonotype turned up a few times. The chain is built from TRBV11-1 and TRBJ2-1; the D gene is possibly TRBD2 (6 bases). The CDR3 sequence is 19 residues long. From germline, CDR1 is SGHAT and CDR2 FQDESV (reference sequence). V shed 0 bases and J shed 4 bases, with 22 bases lying between them. Here the CDR3 reads CASSLAAGRVAVSYNEQFF. In DNA, the CDR3 is TGTGCCAGCAGCTTAGCGGCAGGGCGGGTAGCGGTAAGTTACAATGAGCAGTTCTTC.

The chain uses TRBV28 and TRBJ1-2, with 11 positions matching TRBD1. The germline gives CDR1 MDHEN, CDR2 SYDVKM. The CDR3 runs 12 residues. The ends lost 6 bases at V and 6 bases at J; junction bases unmatched: 0. The CDR3 loop reads CASRDRGHGYTF. CDR3 in DNA: TGTGCCAGCAGGGACAGGGGGCATGGCTACACCTTC.

This clonotype has ten or more counts. The chain joins TRBV12-3 or TRBV12-4 to TRBJ2-7, with a weak D call TRBD1 (5 bases). V gave up 3 bases and J gave up 3 bases, with 15 bases separating them. There are 15 residues in the CDR3. The CDR3 protein is CASSFRAELYYEQYF. The DNA of the CDR3 is TGTGCCAGCAGTTTCAGGGCGGAGCTATACTACGAGCAGTACTTC.